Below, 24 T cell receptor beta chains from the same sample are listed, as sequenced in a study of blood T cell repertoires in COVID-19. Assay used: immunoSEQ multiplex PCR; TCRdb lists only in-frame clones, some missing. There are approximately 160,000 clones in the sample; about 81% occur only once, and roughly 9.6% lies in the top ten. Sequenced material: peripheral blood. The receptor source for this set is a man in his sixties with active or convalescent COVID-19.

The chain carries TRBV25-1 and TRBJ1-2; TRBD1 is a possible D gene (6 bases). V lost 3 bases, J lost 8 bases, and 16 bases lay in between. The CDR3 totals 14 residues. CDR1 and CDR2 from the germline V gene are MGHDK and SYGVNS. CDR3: CASSDSKTGWGYTF. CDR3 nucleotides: TGTGCCAGCAGTGACAGCAAGACAGGATGGGGCTACACCTTC.

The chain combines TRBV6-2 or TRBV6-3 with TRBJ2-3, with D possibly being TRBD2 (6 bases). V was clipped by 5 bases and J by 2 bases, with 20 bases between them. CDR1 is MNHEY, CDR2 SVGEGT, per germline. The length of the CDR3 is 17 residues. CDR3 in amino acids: CASSPILPGLDTDTQYF. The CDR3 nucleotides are TGTGCCAGCAGTCCAATACTTCCGGGACTTGACACAGATACGCAGTATTTT.

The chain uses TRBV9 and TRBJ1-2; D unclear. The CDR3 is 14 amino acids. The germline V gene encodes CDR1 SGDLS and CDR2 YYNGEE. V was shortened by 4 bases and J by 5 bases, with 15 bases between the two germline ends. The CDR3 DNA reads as TGTGCCAGCAGCCCCGCAAGTCTACCTTATGGCTACACCTTC. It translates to CASSPASLPYGYTF.

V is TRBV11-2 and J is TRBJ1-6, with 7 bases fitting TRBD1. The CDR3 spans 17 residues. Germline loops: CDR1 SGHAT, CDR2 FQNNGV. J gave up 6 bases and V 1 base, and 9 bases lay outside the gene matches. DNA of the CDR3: TGTGCCAGCAGCTTAGGGTATTCCGGGACAGTTAATTCACCCCTCCACTTT. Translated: CASSLGYSGTVNSPLHF.

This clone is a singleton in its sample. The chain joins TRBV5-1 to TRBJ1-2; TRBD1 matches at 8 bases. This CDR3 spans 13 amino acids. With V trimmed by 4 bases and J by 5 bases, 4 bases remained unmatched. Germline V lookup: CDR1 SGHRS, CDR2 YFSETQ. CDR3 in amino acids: CASSPTGEYGYTF. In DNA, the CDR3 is TGCGCCAGCAGCCCGACAGGGGAGTATGGCTACACCTTC.

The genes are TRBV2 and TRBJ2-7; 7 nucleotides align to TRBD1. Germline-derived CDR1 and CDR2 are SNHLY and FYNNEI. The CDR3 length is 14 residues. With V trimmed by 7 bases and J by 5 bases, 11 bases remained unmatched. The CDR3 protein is CASKIRQGTDEQYF. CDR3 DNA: TGTGCCAGCAAGATACGACAGGGAACGGACGAGCAGTACTTC. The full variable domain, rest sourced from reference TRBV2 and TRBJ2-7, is EPEVTQTPSHQVTQMGQEVILRCVPISNHLYFYWYRQILGQKVEFLVSFYNNEISEKSEIFDDQFSVERPDGSNFTLKIRSTKLEDSAMYFCASKIRQGTDEQYFGPGTRLTVT.

The CDR3: CASSSSGTGAYEQYF. DNA for the CDR3: TGTGCCAGCAGCAGCTCCGGGACAGGCGCCTACGAGCAGTACTTC. The rearrangement links TRBV13 to TRBJ2-7, with 8 bases lining up with TRBD1. The CDR3 runs 15 residues. Trimming took 5 bases from V and 2 from J; bases not matched to a gene: 8. Per the germline V gene, CDR1 is PRHDT and CDR2 is FYEKMQ (reference sequence). Looking up the rest from reference TRBV13 and TRBJ2-7 gives the full variable domain: AAGVIQSPRHLIKEKRETATLKCYPIPRHDTVYWYQQGPGQDPQFLISFYEKMQSDKGSIPDRFSAQQFSDYHSELNMSSLELGDSALYFCASSSSGTGAYEQYFGPGTRLTVT.

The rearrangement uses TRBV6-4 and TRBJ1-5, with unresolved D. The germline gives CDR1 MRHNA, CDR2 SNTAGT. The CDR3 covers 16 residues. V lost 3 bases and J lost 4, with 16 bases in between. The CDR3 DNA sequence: TGTGCCAGCAGTGAACGGATCCCGATGACTAATCAGCCCCAGCATTTT. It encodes CASSERIPMTNQPQHF.

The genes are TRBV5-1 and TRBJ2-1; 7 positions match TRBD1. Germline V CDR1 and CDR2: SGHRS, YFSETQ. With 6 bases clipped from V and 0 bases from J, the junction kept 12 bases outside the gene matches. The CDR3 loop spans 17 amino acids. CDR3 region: CASTSIPGGSSYNEQFF. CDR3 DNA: TGCGCCAGCACCTCAATCCCAGGGGGTAGCTCCTACAATGAGCAGTTCTTC.

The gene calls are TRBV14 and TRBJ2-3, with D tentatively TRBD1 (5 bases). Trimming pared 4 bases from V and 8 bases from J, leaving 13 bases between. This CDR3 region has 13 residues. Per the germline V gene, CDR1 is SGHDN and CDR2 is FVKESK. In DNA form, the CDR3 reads TGTGCCAGCAGCCCAAGGGTTAGGGGTACGCAGTATTTT. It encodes CASSPRVRGTQYF.

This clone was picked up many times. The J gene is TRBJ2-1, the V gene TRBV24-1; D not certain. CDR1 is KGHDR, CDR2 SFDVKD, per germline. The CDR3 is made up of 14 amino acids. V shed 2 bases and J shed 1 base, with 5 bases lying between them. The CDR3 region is CATSDSRSYNEQFF. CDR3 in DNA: TGTGCCACCAGTGATTCGAGGTCCTACAATGAGCAGTTCTTC.

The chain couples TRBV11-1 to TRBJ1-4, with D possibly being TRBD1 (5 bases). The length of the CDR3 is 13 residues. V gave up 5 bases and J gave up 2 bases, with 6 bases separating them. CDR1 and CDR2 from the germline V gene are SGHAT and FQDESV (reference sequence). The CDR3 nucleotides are TGTGCCAGCAGCCGGGGGACTAATGAAAAACTGTTTTTT. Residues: CASSRGTNEKLFF.

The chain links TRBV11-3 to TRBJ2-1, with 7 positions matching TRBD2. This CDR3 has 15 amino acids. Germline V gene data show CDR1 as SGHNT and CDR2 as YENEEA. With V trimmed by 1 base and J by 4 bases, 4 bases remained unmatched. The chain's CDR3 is CASSLGSSGYNEQFF. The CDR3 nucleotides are TGTGCCAGCAGCTTAGGGTCTAGCGGATACAATGAGCAGTTCTTC.

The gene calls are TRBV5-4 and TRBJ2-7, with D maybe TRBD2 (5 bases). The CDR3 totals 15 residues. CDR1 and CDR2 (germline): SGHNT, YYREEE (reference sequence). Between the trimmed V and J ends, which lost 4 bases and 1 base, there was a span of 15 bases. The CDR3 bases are TGTGCCAGCAGCCCCCTCGGTAGGGAGTCCTACGAGCAGTACTTC. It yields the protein CASSPLGRESYEQYF.

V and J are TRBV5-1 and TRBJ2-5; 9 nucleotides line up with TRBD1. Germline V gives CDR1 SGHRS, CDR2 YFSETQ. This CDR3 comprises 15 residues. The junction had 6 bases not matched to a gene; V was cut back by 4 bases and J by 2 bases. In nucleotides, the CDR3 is TGCGCCAGCAGCCGACAGGGGGAGGTTCAAGAGACCCAGTACTTC. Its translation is CASSRQGEVQETQYF.

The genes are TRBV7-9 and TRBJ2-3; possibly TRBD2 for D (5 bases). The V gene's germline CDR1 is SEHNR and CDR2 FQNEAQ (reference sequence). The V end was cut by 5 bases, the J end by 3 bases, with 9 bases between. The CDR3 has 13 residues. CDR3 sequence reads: CASSPSGTDTQYF. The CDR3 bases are TGTGCCAGCAGCCCCTCGGGGACAGATACGCAGTATTTT.

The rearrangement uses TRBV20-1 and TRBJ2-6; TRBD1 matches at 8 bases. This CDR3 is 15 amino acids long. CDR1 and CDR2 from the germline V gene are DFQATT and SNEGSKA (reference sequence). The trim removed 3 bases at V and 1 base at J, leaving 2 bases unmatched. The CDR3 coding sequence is TGCAGTGCTAGTCAGGGGGCTTCTGGGGCCAACGTCCTGACTTTC. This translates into CSASQGASGANVLTF.

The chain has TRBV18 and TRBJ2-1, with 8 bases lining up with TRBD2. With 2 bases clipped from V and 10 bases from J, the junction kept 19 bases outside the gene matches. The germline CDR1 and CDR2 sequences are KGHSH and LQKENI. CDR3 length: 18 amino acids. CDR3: CASSPGLAGRRGIREQFF. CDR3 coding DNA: TGTGCCAGCTCACCAGGCCTAGCGGGCCGTCGCGGCATCAGGGAGCAGTTCTTC. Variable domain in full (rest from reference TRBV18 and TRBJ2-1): NAGVMQNPRHLVRRRGQEARLRCSPMKGHSHVYWYRQLPEEGLKFMVYLQKENIIDESGMPKERFSAEFPKEGPSILRIQQVVRGDSAAYFCASSPGLAGRRGIREQFFGPGTRLTVL.

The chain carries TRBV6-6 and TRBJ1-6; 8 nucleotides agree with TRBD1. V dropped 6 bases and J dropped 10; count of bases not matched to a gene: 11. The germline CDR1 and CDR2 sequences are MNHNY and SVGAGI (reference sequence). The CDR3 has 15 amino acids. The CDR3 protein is CASSTDRASLSPLHF. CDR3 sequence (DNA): TGTGCCAGCAGCACGGACAGGGCCAGTCTCTCACCCCTCCACTTT.

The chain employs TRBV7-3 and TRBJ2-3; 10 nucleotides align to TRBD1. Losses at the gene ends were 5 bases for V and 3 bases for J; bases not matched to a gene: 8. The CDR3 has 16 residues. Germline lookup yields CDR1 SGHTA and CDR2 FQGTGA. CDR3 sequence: CASSPDRGLGTDTQYF. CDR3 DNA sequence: TGTGCCAGCAGCCCTGACAGGGGGCTGGGGACAGATACGCAGTATTTT.

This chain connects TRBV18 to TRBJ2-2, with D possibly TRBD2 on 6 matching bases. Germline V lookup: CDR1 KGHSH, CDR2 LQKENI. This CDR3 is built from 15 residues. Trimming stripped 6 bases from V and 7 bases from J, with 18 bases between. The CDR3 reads CASSRGRRELGELFF. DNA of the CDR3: TGTGCCAGCTCGCGGGGACGGAGGGAGCTCGGGGAGCTGTTTTTT.

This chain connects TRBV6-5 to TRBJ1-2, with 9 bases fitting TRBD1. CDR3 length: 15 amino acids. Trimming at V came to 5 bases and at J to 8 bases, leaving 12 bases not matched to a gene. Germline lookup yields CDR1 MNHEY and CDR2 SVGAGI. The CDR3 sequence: CASSPNGQGPGGYTF. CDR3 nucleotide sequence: TGTGCCAGCAGTCCAAACGGACAGGGGCCCGGAGGCTACACCTTC.

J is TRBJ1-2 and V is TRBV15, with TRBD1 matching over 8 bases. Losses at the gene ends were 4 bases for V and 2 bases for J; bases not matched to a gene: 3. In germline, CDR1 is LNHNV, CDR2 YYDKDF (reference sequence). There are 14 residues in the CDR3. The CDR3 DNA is TGTGCCACCAGCAAGGACAGGGCGAACTATGGCTACACCTTC. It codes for CATSKDRANYGYTF.

The CDR3 DNA sequence: TGTGCCAGTAGGACCCACAGAGTTACTAGCACAGATACGCAGTATTTT. It codes for CASRTHRVTSTDTQYF. J is TRBJ2-3 and V is TRBV19; D remains unclear. Germline V gene data show CDR1 as LNHDA and CDR2 as SQIVND (reference sequence). This CDR3 contains 16 residues. V was pared by 6 bases and J by 0 bases, with 16 bases between.